This T cell receptor (beta chain) was captured by sequencing in a study of Graves' ophthalmopathy and Graves' hyperthyroidism. Study results and caveats: Ophthalmopathy was separated from stable hyperthyroidism by a 13-signature model with roughly 91% sensitivity and around 84% specificity. Most thyroid clonotypes with frequency above 0.001 were detected in blood too.

Per the germline V gene, CDR1 is SGHTA and CDR2 is FQGTGA. Trimming cost V 5 bases and J 4 bases, with 17 bases left between them. This CDR3 has 15 amino acids. In the case of this clonotype: The antigen is undetermined.

Beta-chain TCR CDR3 regions were amplified from RNA transcripts. First-round RT-PCR used HTBI primers; second-round multiplex PCR followed. TCRdb independently ran MiXCR on the multiplex PCR reads; one entry per CDR3 protein. The data contain 240,000 or so distinct CDR3 sequences, around 42% of them singletons. Ophthalmopathy in the donors was of moderate-to-severe activity, with CAS ≥3, NOSPECS ≥4 and duration under 3 months. PBMCs were isolated from an approximately 10 ml sample of fresh peripheral blood. The sample taken for sequencing was peripheral blood. The sequence derives from an adult man with Graves' ophthalmopathy. The chain uses TRBV7-3 and TRBJ1-1; the D gene is possibly TRBD1 (5 bases). CDR3 amino acids: CASSQDGGTGTEAFF. In DNA form, the CDR3 reads TGTGCCAGCAGCCAAGATGGAGGGACGGGCACTGAAGCTTTCTTT.